This T cell receptor beta chain was documented in a study of cytomegalovirus exposure and HLA in healthy donors (dated by TCRdb to 2017 to 2019). With respect to the entire study: According to an earlier analysis of a few hundred of the donors, 200 million or so T cells yielded 117 million unique TCR beta sequences and approximately 300 Gb of sequence data. An early release covering 550 to 700 HLA-typed donors comprised about 290 gigabases of sequencing data and roughly 86 million unique TCR sequences. Among the 398 genotyped donors, roughly 80% belonged to the genetic ancestry cluster associated with self-reported Caucasian donors. The study was designed to test whether signatures of past pathogen exposure could be identified by cataloging public T cell receptors. Using immunosequencing, the study profiled T cell repertoires from about 620 subjects and related those repertoires to cytomegalovirus serostatus. In addition to the first cohort of 666 subjects, a separate validation cohort of 130 or so different subjects was used. The study combined high-throughput TCR immunosequencing, statistical association of individual TCRs with disease status, and machine learning to predict cytomegalovirus infection status. To study patterns of TCR occurrence, a later analysis re-analyzed previously published TCR beta repertoires from 600 to 750 donors and added high-resolution HLA genotyping. In the later analysis, no new phenotypic data were used to find candidate immune exposures; instead, reliance was placed on TCR beta sequences and their occurrence across donors. An earlier analysis of fewer than 750 of the donors used high-throughput TCR beta sequencing to judge whether each TCR beta V gene segment behaved as functional or pseudogenic. Alongside the repertoire data, information on donor age, sex, ethnicity and CMV serostatus was compiled. In a later genetic analysis, genome-wide SNP genotypes for about three fifths of the roughly 670 donors were used, and that subset was treated as a discovery cohort. Every discovery cohort repertoire had been produced on one sequencing platform. HLA typing covered class I and class II loci at four-digit resolution. The number of typed donors differed by locus: about 620-630 for A, B, C, DRB1 and DQB1; roughly 510 for DQA1; fewer than 610 for DPA1; and about 450 for DPB1. Roughly five DR-DQ haplotypes were treated as single units for association and clustering because of strong linkage in the cohort. On average, about 200,000 unique TCR beta nucleotide sequences were sequenced per donor among about 400 genotyped donors of the cohort, with roughly 19% of those sequences being non-productive. The study at large found these results: A later analysis found that HLA-associated TCR beta chains were more clonally expanded and had lower generation probabilities than equally common non-associated chains. Correlated functional status among segregating V segments might reflect linkage disequilibrium, but an unknown experimental factor could not be ruled out. According to the authors, the approach could potentially be generalized to other disease states and immunological phenotypes. According to a later analysis, most CMV-associated TCR beta chains appeared to be HLA-restricted, and the HLA associations seemed to be driven largely by CMV exposure. Assigning TCR associations to individual alleles was difficult when HLA alleles, especially DR and DQ, strongly co-occurred. A group of highly shared sequence variants was considered likely to be a technical artifact of the sequencing pipeline. The study gave a list of under 200 TCR beta chains associated with cytomegalovirus. A later analysis associated 15,000 or so TCR beta sequences with specific HLA alleles at a false discovery rate of 0.05. CMV serostatus was the only immune exposure information available for the cohort. Because HLA typing was unavailable for some donors at each locus, only the typed subset was used in association tests. The 87-base-pair reads could not distinguish some IMGT-functional V segments, including TRBV6-2 and TRBV6-3, so those segments were excluded. A further reported finding was that TCR beta sequences accurately predicted the HLA-A and HLA-B alleles for most subjects in the first cohort. In a later genetic analysis, fewer N-insertions in productive TCRs were reported among donors in an Asian-associated ancestry cluster than the approximately 670-donor mean. In a later analysis, TCR association rates were found to vary across HLA loci, with the most associated TCRs seen for DRB1 alleles and the fewest for HLA-C alleles. The earlier analysis of approximately 560 of the donors excluded approximately 15 rarely observed V segments, including chromosome 9 orphons, because counts were too low. In vitro tests confirmed that a few of the cytomegalovirus-associated TCR beta chains recognize cytomegalovirus antigens. Sequencing depth was assumed to be roughly uniform across donors in the presence/absence analyses, though that assumption may not hold. The classifier was reported to diagnose cytomegalovirus status with high specificity and sensitivity in both the original and validation cohorts. An earlier analysis of around 540 of the donors showed that most TCR beta V segments appeared in productive rearrangements either about 90% or about 30% of the time, which broadly matched IMGT annotations. In this cohort, only TCR beta chains were sequenced, and detectable features were limited by the absence of alpha or paired-chain data. An association between a missense DCLRE1C variant and V-gene and J-gene trimming of TCR beta chains was found in a later genetic analysis and replicated in an independent cohort. A later analysis reported that several top co-occurrence clusters appeared linked to parvovirus B19, influenza, CMV and Epstein-Barr virus. While some public TCRs were present in many individuals, most TCR sequences turned up only very rarely across donors.

The cohort was made up of hundreds of healthy bone marrow donors. At the time of sampling, all cohort members were nominally healthy, though unrecorded immune exposures were likely present. The donor was CMV seronegative and was included in the group of hundreds of seronegative cohort members. A peripheral blood sample was collected from each donor, and TCR beta sequencing was performed on peripheral blood mononuclear cells. The Qiagen DNeasy Blood Extraction Kit was used to extract genomic DNA from the blood cell samples. Libraries were built with the immunoSEQ multiplex PCR assay. For the multiplex PCR, a mixture combining 60 forward primers for TCR Vbeta segments and 13 reverse primers for TCR Jbeta segments was used. The CDR3 region of rearranged TCR beta genes was amplified from genomic DNA with a multiplex PCR assay. The amplified TCR beta libraries were sequenced on the Illumina HiSeq System as 87-base-pair reads. The published analysis was carried out like this. A later analysis counted some 80 million unique TCR beta chains across the 670 or so repertoires, and about 10 million of these chains were shared by at least two donors. To remove PCR and sequencing errors, raw reads were error-corrected and collapsed into unique sequences using a nearest-neighbor algorithm that merged closely related sequences. To assign V, D and J gene segments, CDR3 sequences were aligned to IMGT reference sequences. For a sequence to be retained, a match of at least six nucleotides to both a V gene segment and a J gene segment was required. Rearrangements were called productive when the CDR3 lacked stop codons and stayed in frame with V and J; all others were non-productive. CDR3 was defined by IMGT convention, running from the second conserved V-encoded cysteine to the conserved J-encoded phenylalanine. The earlier analysis of about 620 of the donors excluded sequences that lacked an unambiguous match to a single V gene segment. An earlier analysis of under 750 of the donors called V segments functional above 56.7% productive rearrangements and segregating when the between-donor standard deviation exceeded 5%. To diagnose cytomegalovirus status from the catalog of TCR beta chain sequences, a statistical classification framework was built. In a later analysis, TCR nucleotide sequences were compared against IMGT/GENE-DB human TR gene sequences so that V and J genes could be assigned. A later analysis assigned CDR3 sequences and most-parsimonious VDJ recombination scenarios with the TCRdist pipeline. In a later analysis, each TCR beta chain was defined by its CDR3 amino acid sequence together with its V-gene family, and reads without a unique V-gene family were excluded. To address suspected cross-contamination and a sequencing artifact, a later analysis removed roughly 640 highly shared, low-generation-probability nucleotide sequences. In a later analysis, a clonal expansion index for each public chain was calculated from normalized within-repertoire ranks of inferred template counts. A later analysis computed generation probabilities with a VDJ recombination model fitted to out-of-frame rearrangements, and checked the results against IGoR. In a later analysis, hypergeometric tests were used to score TCR-TCR, TCR-HLA and TCR-CMV co-occurrence, with a repertoire-size bias correction applied to TCR pairs. To estimate false discovery rates, a later analysis permuted the HLA or CMV assignments 20 times. In a later analysis, co-occurring TCRs were grouped using DBSCAN, with TCRdist sequence similarity added in when clustering inside HLA-allele-positive subsets. For co-occurrence clustering, repertoires with fewer than 30,000 or more than 120,000 public chains were excluded, along with about five repertoires with anomalous nucleotide sharing. As stored in TCRdb, this immuneACCESS dataset retains in-frame rearrangements with V and J assigned. A fraction of the clones does not appear; measured against another copy, unresolved V genes explain less than half of the discrepancy, and the remainder lacks a known reason. D and trimming come from the DNA, and the V and J calls and clone size come from that table. The sample's own table lists some 120,000 clones. 3.6% of the sample lies in the top ten.

CDR1 SGHNT and CDR2 YYREEE are derived from the germline V gene (reference sequence). The CDR3 starts with the cysteine, ends with the phenylalanine, and has 14 residues. Of the read, only the CDR3 DNA is kept; its 42 bases are in frame from base 1. V is reduced by 3 bases and J by 6 bases, leaving a spacing of 16 bases between them. A note on this clone: Its recognized antigen is unknown.

The sequence was obtained from a man between 18 and 35 years old in good health and CMV-seronegative. The V gene is TRBV5-4 and the J gene is TRBJ2-7, with TRBD1 perhaps the D gene, on 5 matching bases. The specimen sequenced was PBMCs. The sequenced DNA: TGTGCCAGCAGCTCGTTGGGGCAGGGCGGCGAGCAGTACTTC. It translates to CASSSLGQGGEQYF.